The clone carrying this TCR beta chain occurred a few times. The antigen is unknown. Trimming cost V 4 bases and J 0 bases; bases outside gene matches: 7. The CDR3 has 15 residues. Per the germline V gene, CDR1 is DFQATT and CDR2 is SNEGSKA (reference sequence). This sample stems from a study of identical twins. General study points: Weaker excess twin sharing was seen among beta out-of-frame sequences. Fewer insertions characterized abundant cord blood beta clonotypes, whereas memory repertoires showed none.

In TCRdb, the 5' RACE reads were re-called with MiXCR into one record per CDR3 protein. Of 150,000 or so distinct CDR3 sequences listed, around 3.4% were seen once; the top ten hold 7.5% to 8.5%. The specimen was memory T cells sorted from blood. This TCR came from a man younger than 35 in good health. The chain links TRBV20-1 to TRBJ2-7, with 9 nucleotides matching TRBD2. CDR3 in DNA: TGCAGTGCTAAGGGTGCGGGAGGGAGCTCCTACGAGCAGTACTTC. Its protein is CSAKGAGGSSYEQYF.